A selection of T cell receptor beta chains follows, all from one sample in a study of regulatory T cells in long-lasting Graves disease. TCRdb reanalysed the multiplex PCR reads using MiXCR and keeps one entry per CDR3 protein. The table includes 350,000 to 450,000 distinct CDR3 sequences, less than 25% detected once. The sequenced sample was peripheral blood mononuclear cells (PBMCs), obtained when the disease was refractory, from a patient treated with antithyroid drugs. These receptors were obtained from a female donor with Graves disease. CDR3s include the opening cysteine and the closing phenylalanine or tryptophan. D genes are given only for firm matches. Rows give clone size only sometimes, using once, few, many, or a class for an expanded clone.

abundance,d_gene,j_gene,v_gene,CDR3nt,CDR3aa
-,-,TRBJ1-5,TRBV6-1,TGTGCCACCCAGGGAGGTTGGCATCAGCCCCAGCATTTT,CATQGGWHQPQHF
few,-,TRBJ1-1,TRBV28,TGTGCCAGCAACGTAGCCAAAGGAGGCACTGAAGCTTTCTTT,CASNVAKGGTEAFF
many,TRBD2,TRBJ2-7,TRBV30,TGTGCCTGGAGTGCCCTCGGACTAGCGGACGAGCAGTACTTC,CAWSALGLADEQYF
-,TRBD2,TRBJ2-2,TRBV6-1,TGTGCCAGCAGCCAGGGACTAGCGGCGAACACCGGGGAGCTGTTTTTT,CASSQGLAANTGELFF
-,TRBD1,TRBJ2-7,TRBV6-1,TGTGCCAGCAGGGACCCCGGACAGGGGGGAAAGCAGTACTTC,CASRDPGQGGKQYF
-,-,TRBJ1-5,TRBV4-3,TGCGCCAGCAGCCAAGATGGCCAGCCCAATCAGCCCCAGCATTTT,CASSQDGQPNQPQHF
many,TRBD1,TRBJ1-5,TRBV6-1,TGTGCCAGCAGTACAGGGGGTCAGCCCCAGCATTTT,CASSTGGQPQHF
-,TRBD2,TRBJ2-7,TRBV18,TGTGCCAGCTCACCGCCGGGGACTAGCGTTTCCTACGAGCAGTACTTC,CASSPPGTSVSYEQYF
many,-,TRBJ1-1,TRBV6-5,TGTGCCAGCAGTTACGGCCCGGGGAACACTGAAGCTTTCTTT,CASSYGPGNTEAFF
-,TRBD1,TRBJ1-2,TRBV7-4,TGTGCCAGCACCCTCCCTGGGACAGAAAGCTATGGCTACACCTTC,CASTLPGTESYGYTF
few,TRBD1,TRBJ2-2,TRBV3-1,TGTGCCAGCAGCCTCAGGGGGCGGGACACCGGGGAGCTGTTTTTT,CASSLRGRDTGELFF
many,-,TRBJ1-5,TRBV12-3/TRBV12-4,TGTGCCAGCAGTTTGTCGGGACGGTACAATCAGCCCCAGCATTTT,CASSLSGRYNQPQHF
few,-,TRBJ1-1,TRBV6-2/TRBV6-3,TGTGCCAGCAGCGGGACGTCTGAAGCTTTCTTT,CASSGTSEAFF
many,-,TRBJ2-2,TRBV24-1,TGTGCCACCAGTGACTCGTCCACCGGGGAGCTGTTTTTT,CATSDSSTGELFF
few,-,TRBJ1-5,TRBV6-1,TGTGCCAGCGCTTTCGATCAGCCCCAGCATTTT,CASAFDQPQHF
-,-,TRBJ2-1,TRBV20-1,TGCAGTGCTAGAGATCTCCGGGACGAGTACAATGAGCAGTTCTTC,CSARDLRDEYNEQFF
few,TRBD2,TRBJ2-7,TRBV7-8,TGTGCCAGCAGCTTGCGGGGAGGACTAGCGGTTCTCAGGAGCTCCTACGAGCAGTACTTC,CASSLRGGLAVLRSSYEQYF
-,TRBD2,TRBJ2-7,TRBV30,TGTGCCTGGAGTGTGGGAGCGGGAGGGCCCGAGCAGTACTTC,CAWSVGAGGPEQYF
few,TRBD2,TRBJ2-3,TRBV11-2,TGTGCCAGCAGCCTTAGCGGGGGGCGAGATACGCAGTATTTT,CASSLSGGRDTQYF
many,TRBD2,TRBJ2-7,TRBV20-1,TGCAGTGCTAGACCCGAGGGGCGGGGGTACTCCTACGAGCAGTACTTC,CSARPEGRGYSYEQYF
many,-,TRBJ1-2,TRBV20-1,TGCAGTGCTAGGGACAGAGCTAACTATGGCTACACCTTC,CSARDRANYGYTF
many,TRBD2,TRBJ2-7,TRBV20-1,TGCAGTGCTACAGGACTAGCGGGTAACGAGCAGTACTTC,CSATGLAGNEQYF
-,-,TRBJ1-3,TRBV10-3,TGTGCCATCAGTGAGTGGGGGCCCGGAAACACCATATATTTT,CAISEWGPGNTIYF
-,-,TRBJ1-2,TRBV14,TGTGCCAGCAGCTTCACCACCGGGACGGTCGGCTACACCTTC,CASSFTTGTVGYTF
-,TRBD2,TRBJ2-7,TRBV4-3,TGCGCCAGCAGCCAAGGGGTAGCGGGCCACTCCTACGAGCAGTACTTC,CASSQGVAGHSYEQYF
few,-,TRBJ2-1,TRBV30,TGTGCCTGGGGGGCAACGCCGGTGGGTGAGCAGTTCTTC,CAWGATPVGEQFF
many,-,TRBJ1-5,TRBV6-1,TGTGCCAGCAATGGGGCCGTGGGGGCAAACTTCCAGCCCCAGCATTTT,CASNGAVGANFQPQHF
-,-,TRBJ1-4,TRBV4-1,TGCGCCAGCAGCCAAACCCGGGCAGCTAATGAAAAACTGTTTTTT,CASSQTRAANEKLFF
few,-,TRBJ2-7,TRBV18,TGTGCCAGCTCACCGCCACTCGCCTACGAGCAGTACTTC,CASSPPLAYEQYF
many,TRBD1,TRBJ1-1,TRBV28,TGTGCCAGCAGTTTTCTTGGACAGGGGAACACTGAAGCTTTCTTT,CASSFLGQGNTEAFF
many,TRBD1,TRBJ1-5,TRBV2,TGTGCCAGCAACGGACAGGAGAATCAGCCCCAGCATTTT,CASNGQENQPQHF
few,TRBD1,TRBJ1-2,TRBV5-1,TGCGCCAGCAGCTTGGGGACAGGGATTGGCTACACCTTC,CASSLGTGIGYTF
many,TRBD2,TRBJ2-7,TRBV7-2,TGTGCCAGCAGCTTATTGGGGACTAGCGGATCCTACGAGCAGTACTTC,CASSLLGTSGSYEQYF
-,-,TRBJ1-1,TRBV9,TGTGCCAGCAGCTTCCTTTCCGCCGAGAACACTGAAGCTTTCTTT,CASSFLSAENTEAFF
-,TRBD1,TRBJ1-6,TRBV6-1,TGTGCCAGCAGTACGACAGGGAACTCACCCCTCCACTTT,CASSTTGNSPLHF
-,TRBD2,TRBJ2-1,TRBV28,TGTGCCAGCAGTTCCCCACTAGCGGGAGGGCTGAATGAGCAGTTCTTC,CASSSPLAGGLNEQFF
many,-,TRBJ2-5,TRBV28,TGTGCCAGCAGCACGCTAGGGGTGGAGACCCAGTACTTC,CASSTLGVETQYF
once,TRBD2,TRBJ2-5,TRBV27,TGTGCCGGCTATCCCCTAGCGGGAGACCAAGAGACCCAGTACTTC,CAGYPLAGDQETQYF
-,-,TRBJ2-6,TRBV28,TGTGCCAGCAGTTTACCCCTAATAGAGACTGGGGCCAACGTCCTGACTTTC,CASSLPLIETGANVLTF
-,-,TRBJ1-5,TRBV5-1,TGCGCCAGCAGCTTGACAGGGATGGGCAATCAGCCCCAGCATTTT,CASSLTGMGNQPQHF
-,TRBD2,TRBJ2-1,TRBV15,TGTGCCACCGCTGAGGCGGGAGGGAAATACAATGAGCAGTTCTTC,CATAEAGGKYNEQFF
-,TRBD2,TRBJ2-7,TRBV7-2,TGTGCCAGCAGCTTTGGAGCGGGAAGCTCCTACGAGCAGTACTTC,CASSFGAGSSYEQYF
-,-,TRBJ1-1,TRBV3-1,TGTGCCAGCAGCCAATCCACAGTGGGGGCTGAAGCTTTCTTT,CASSQSTVGAEAFF
many,-,TRBJ1-4,TRBV6-1,TGTGCCAGCAACACCGCTGGAGAAAAACTGTTTTTT,CASNTAGEKLFF
many,-,TRBJ1-2,TRBV28,TGTGCCAGCAGTTTATCGACGGGGGTGCACTATGGCTACACCTTC,CASSLSTGVHYGYTF
-,-,TRBJ1-3,TRBV6-1,TGTGCCAGCAGACACAAGGTCACTGGAAACACCATATATTTT,CASRHKVTGNTIYF
many,TRBD1,TRBJ1-2,TRBV2,TGTGCCAGCCAGTTTAGGCGGGACAGGGCGGATGGCTACACCTTC,CASQFRRDRADGYTF